This T cell receptor beta chain was identified during a study of shared clonotypes between healthy human individuals. Study at large: Aged 18 to 49, the donors were a couple of women and three men. Three plates were used per donor for CD4 naive, three for CD4 memory, two for CD8 naive and one for CD8 memory.

General study findings and limits: What rarefaction showed was incomplete sorted-subset sequencing despite large depth.

Sequenced by immunoSEQ multiplex PCR; TCRdb stores in-frame clones only, minus some. The table has fewer than 800,000 clones, around 90% seen once. Terminally differentiated effector memory CD45RA+ cells were excluded by CCR7 positive selection of CD45RO-negative cells. None of the donors, who were healthy HIV-negative adults, had recently had acute infections or vaccinations. About this clone: As yet, its antigen is unknown.

V was cut by 3 bases and J by 4 bases, with 10 bases left in between. This CDR3 contains 14 residues. Looked up from germline, CDR1 is MNHEY and CDR2 is SMNVEV (reference sequence). The sequence was collected from a man between 25 and 39 years old in good health. Sequencing input: naive CD8+ T cells sorted from blood. The chain combines TRBV27 with TRBJ1-3, with TRBD1 as a possible D gene (6 bases). CDR3 sequence reads: CASSLGGWGNTIYF. In DNA, the CDR3 is TGTGCCAGCAGTTTGGGGGGCTGGGGAAACACCATATATTTT.